One T cell receptor beta chain is described in this entry. The antigen it recognizes is unknown. Base-call qualities are not available, and no considerably larger clone is one nucleotide away. The 35 to 40 donors, aged roughly 6 to 90 years, were systemically healthy Caucasian individuals from Russia. Around 10 milliliters of peripheral blood were collected from each donor into EDTA-treated Vacutainer tubes. Ficoll-Paque density-gradient centrifugation was used to isolate PBMCs, with at least 7 million per sample. Total RNA, at least 6 micrograms per sample, was extracted from PBMCs with Trizol reagent. For every donor, an aliquot of PBMCs went through flow cytometry to measure the percentages of naive CD45RAhigh/CD27high T cells. Library creation used 5' RACE. Sequencing relied on an Illumina HiSeq 2500. A second PCR of about 6 to 11 cycles was performed with a sample-barcoded 5' primer and a J-beta primer mix. A unique molecular identifier was introduced onto each TCR beta cDNA molecule by a template-switch 5' adaptor carrying 12 random nucleotides. Each sample yielded at least 3 million CDR3-containing paired-end reads. The Mint cDNA synthesis kit, primed by a TRBC-specific oligonucleotide, was used to synthesize first-strand cDNA from all RNA. Following uracil-DNA glycosylase treatment, a first 18-cycle PCR with universal primers M1SS and BC2_uni_R was performed on all cDNA. The source study handled its data this way. For normalization, 1 million high-quality reads, each with a distinct molecular identifier, were randomly selected from each sample. Instead of being binned into consensus sequences, reads that shared molecular identifiers were thrown out. MiTCR, set to a Q25 quality threshold and the strictest error-elimination algorithm, was used for CDR3 identification, clonotype clustering and error correction. A nonparametric unseen species model with Euler transformation was used to estimate a lower bound on total TCR beta diversity. TCRdb reran the public reads through fastp at Q25 and MiXCR, keeping productive beta chains. Each CDR3 protein gets just one entry, which takes the most common genes and DNA from the rows behind it. The V and J calls were not made by the authors but by TCRdb's processing. The sample includes about 1.6 million distinct CDR3 sequences, with 30% to 40% observed a single time. The ten largest clones add up to 11% of the sample.

This entry comes from a study of blood T cells in healthy people across ages (dated by TCRdb to the mid-2010s). For context, the study as a whole: In model experiments, template switching captured about one uniquely barcoded TCR beta cDNA molecule for every two T cells. The study measured age-related changes in TCR beta repertoire diversity using deep sequencing normalized with unique cDNA molecular identifiers. The donors were split into four age groups: young (average 16 years), middle-aged (39), aged (about 56) and long-lived (approximately 80). To avoid experimental bias, donors of different ages were randomly spread across the sequencing lanes. Two additional independent replicas of 1 million unique cDNA reads from the same blood draw were analyzed for two donors (one aged 18 to 30 and one aged 80 or older).

The V end gives up 4 bases and the J end 6 bases, leaving 7 bases in the junction not matched to a gene. CDR1 is given as GTSNPN and CDR2 as SVGIG, both from the germline V gene (reference sequence). Spanning cysteine to phenylalanine, the CDR3 consists of 16 amino acids. Only CDR3 DNA is held: 48 bases, read in frame from base 1. The investigation overall reported the following: The percentage of naive T cells measured by flow cytometry correlated strongly with observed TCR beta diversity. Donor CMV infection status was unknown, potentially confounding age-related changes in expanded clonotypes. Conclusive comparison of naive and antigen-experienced compartments was prevented by the profiling of bulk unsorted PBMCs. Compared with the aged group, more naive CD4+ T cells, fewer expanded clones and increased TCR diversity were shown by the long-lived group, suggesting age selection. Total diversity estimates from one million sequenced T cells were considered lower bounds and underestimates. As age increased, observed TCR beta diversity per million T cells dropped in a roughly linear way, and a significant reduction was already evident by age approximately 40.

This TCR was recovered from a woman younger than 45 in good health. Sequencing was carried out using blood. This receptor chain uses TRBV30 and TRBJ2-1; the junction holds 15 bases that match TRBD2. The nucleotide sequence reads TGTGCCTGGAAGGCCTTGGGACTAGCGGGAGGCAATGAGCAGTTCTTC. It translates as CAWKALGLAGGNEQFF.